The 15 T cell receptor beta chains reported below all come from one sample, sequenced in a study of blood T cell repertoires in COVID-19. Measured with immunoSEQ multiplex PCR; TCRdb has only the in-frame clones, and not every one. The repertoire holds some 300,000 clones, with about 88% as singletons. Sequencing used PBMCs or T cells enriched from blood (not recorded which). The receptors derive from an older woman in a cohort exposed to, infected with or recovered from COVID-19 (not recorded which).

The rearrangement links TRBV28 to TRBJ1-5, with D possibly matching TRBD1 (6 bases). Germline CDR1 is MDHEN and CDR2 is SYDVKM. The CDR3 extends over 16 amino acids. V gave up 6 bases and J gave up 2 bases, with 17 bases separating them. The CDR3 DNA reads as TGTGCCAGCAGCCCCTGGGGCAGGGGTGGCAATCAGCCCCAGCATTTT. This sequence encodes CASSPWGRGGNQPQHF.

The chain recombines TRBV7-6 with TRBJ2-1; 8 bases map to TRBD2. Trimming at V came to 0 bases and at J to 0 bases, leaving 7 bases not matched to a gene. There are 18 residues in the CDR3. Germline V gene data show CDR1 as SGHVS and CDR2 as FNYEAQ. This CDR3 reads CASSLAGIAGLSYNEQFF. The DNA of the CDR3 is TGTGCCAGCAGCTTAGCGGGTATAGCGGGACTCTCCTACAATGAGCAGTTCTTC.

The chain links TRBV24-1 to TRBJ2-7; 7 bases line up with TRBD1. V dropped 3 bases and J dropped 2; count of bases not matched to a gene: 6. Looked up from germline, CDR1 is KGHDR and CDR2 is SFDVKD. The CDR3 spans 15 residues. This chain's CDR3 is CATSDPRDSPYEQYF. The CDR3 nucleotides read TGTGCCACCAGTGATCCTCGGGACAGCCCCTACGAGCAGTACTTC.

The V and J genes are TRBV7-9 and TRBJ1-4, with TRBD1 identical over 10 bases. After removal of 5 bases from V and 7 bases from J, the junction contained 16 bases not matched to a gene. The CDR3 spans 18 residues. Germline-derived CDR1 and CDR2 are SEHNR and FQNEAQ (reference sequence). CDR3 region: CASSRRRDRGRLGEKLFF. CDR3 DNA: TGTGCCAGCAGCCGTCGCCGGGACAGGGGAAGGTTAGGTGAAAAACTGTTTTTT.

With respect to this clone: The junction departs from the called germline gene at one end, perhaps through a read error. This chain links TRBV7-7 with TRBJ1-3; 12 bases are shared with TRBD1. The V gene's germline CDR1 is SSHAT and CDR2 FNYEAQ (reference sequence). The CDR3 has 18 residues. DNA of the CDR3: TGTGCTAGCAGCCCCGGGACAGGGGGCCGGGGCTCTGGAAACACCATATATTTT. Residues: CASSPGTGGRGSGNTIYF. Drawing the rest from reference TRBV7-7 and TRBJ1-3, the complete variable domain is GAGVSQSPRYKVTKRGQDVTLRCDPISSHATLYWYQQALGQGPEFLTYFNYEAQPDKSGLPSDRFSAERPEGSISTLTIQRTEQRDSAMYRCASSPGTGGRGSGNTIYFGEGSWLTVV.

The chain couples TRBV5-1 to TRBJ2-3, with 8 bases matching TRBD1. The V gene's germline CDR1 is SGHRS and CDR2 YFSETQ. The V and J ends lost 8 bases and 2 bases, in that order; junction bases with no gene match: 4. The CDR3 contains 13 residues. DNA for the CDR3: TGCGCCAGTGGACAGGGAGACACAGATACGCAGTATTTT. It yields the protein CASGQGDTDTQYF.

Comment on this clone: Other DNA sequences from this sample encode an identical CDR3 as well. V is TRBV18 and J is TRBJ1-3, with TRBD1 identical over 9 bases. Germline CDR1 is KGHSH and CDR2 is LQKENI. This CDR3 has 15 residues. V was clipped by 3 bases and J by 4 bases; unmatched bases: 4. CDR3 nucleotide sequence: TGTGCCAGCTCACCTGGGACAGGGCCCGGAAACACCATATATTTT. Translating gives CASSPGTGPGNTIYF. The variable domain in full, completed from reference TRBV18 and TRBJ1-3, reads NAGVMQNPRHLVRRRGQEARLRCSPMKGHSHVYWYRQLPEEGLKFMVYLQKENIIDESGMPKERFSAEFPKEGPSILRIQQVVRGDSAAYFCASSPGTGPGNTIYFGEGSWLTVV.

The chain is built from TRBV18 and TRBJ2-2; D is uncertain. The CDR3 is 14 amino acids. Germline-derived CDR1 and CDR2 are KGHSH and LQKENI. The V end was cut by 2 bases, the J end by 1 base, with 5 bases between. CDR3 bases: TGTGCCAGCTCACCAATTCTGAACACCGGGGAGCTGTTTTTT. It codes for CASSPILNTGELFF. Variable domain in full (rest from reference TRBV18 and TRBJ2-2): NAGVMQNPRHLVRRRGQEARLRCSPMKGHSHVYWYRQLPEEGLKFMVYLQKENIIDESGMPKERFSAEFPKEGPSILRIQQVVRGDSAAYFCASSPILNTGELFFGEGSRLTVL.

V usage is TRBV6-5 and J usage is TRBJ1-2; D possibly corresponds to TRBD1 (6 bases). This CDR3 is 13 amino acids long. Germline V lookup: CDR1 MNHEY, CDR2 SVGAGI. The V and J ends lost 5 bases and 6 bases respectively, with 13 bases between them. This CDR3 reads CASSLRGVDGYTF. In DNA form, the CDR3 reads TGTGCCAGCAGTCTCAGGGGAGTGGATGGCTACACCTTC.

J is TRBJ2-5 and V is TRBV7-8, with D maybe TRBD1 (7 bases). Germline lookup yields CDR1 SGHVS and CDR2 FQNEAQ. This CDR3 contains 16 residues. Trimming cost V 1 base and J 5 bases, with 17 bases left between them. In nucleotides, the CDR3 is TGTGCCAGCAGCTTAGAGCAGGGGGGAAGGCGCGAGACCCAGTACTTC. This sequence encodes CASSLEQGGRRETQYF.

The chain carries TRBV24-1 and TRBJ2-5, with D perhaps matching TRBD1 (6 bases). The CDR3 runs to 15 residues. The V gene's germline CDR1 is KGHDR and CDR2 SFDVKD. Trimming left V 4 bases short and J 2 bases short, with 13 bases between. The CDR3 loop is CATSDLGQKQETQYF. CDR3 DNA sequence: TGTGCCACCAGTGACCTCGGACAGAAACAAGAGACCCAGTACTTC.

A note on this clone: Other DNA sequences in the same sample also yield this CDR3. The chain is built from TRBV28 and TRBJ1-5; TRBD1 is a possible D gene (6 bases). Germline V gene lookup returns CDR1 MDHEN and CDR2 SYDVKM. Deletions cut 2 bases from V and 2 bases from J, with 13 bases between. This CDR3 is 16 amino acids long. CDR3 DNA sequence: TGTGCCAGCAGTTTAGGGGGGGGCCGGGGCAATCAGCCCCAGCATTTT. Its protein product is CASSLGGGRGNQPQHF.

This chain joins TRBV14 and TRBJ2-7, with 10 positions matching TRBD1. Trimming removed 6 bases from V and 2 bases from J; junction bases left unmatched: 7. Germline V gene lookup returns CDR1 SGHDN and CDR2 FVKESK. CDR3 length: 15 residues. DNA for the CDR3: TGTGCCAGCAGTCGCCCCGGGACAGGGGCCTACGAGCAGTACTTC. Its protein is CASSRPGTGAYEQYF.

The CDR3 nucleotides read TGTGCCAGCAGTGAAAGGGGAAAAACTGAAGCTTTCTTT. Translating it yields CASSERGKTEAFF. This chain links TRBV2 with TRBJ1-1; TRBD1 is a possible D gene (5 bases). Germline CDR1 reads SNHLY; CDR2 reads FYNNEI. There are 13 residues in the CDR3. V was pared by 2 bases and J by 5 bases, with 9 bases between.

J is TRBJ2-7 and V is TRBV9, with a weak D call TRBD1 (5 bases). This CDR3 is 15 amino acids long. The germline V and J ends were trimmed by 4 bases and 2 bases, with 16 bases remaining between them. CDR1 and CDR2 (germline): SGDLS, YYNGEE. The CDR3 loop reads CASSQYPTVTYEQYF. In nucleotides, the CDR3 is TGTGCCAGCAGCCAATACCCGACAGTGACCTACGAGCAGTACTTC.